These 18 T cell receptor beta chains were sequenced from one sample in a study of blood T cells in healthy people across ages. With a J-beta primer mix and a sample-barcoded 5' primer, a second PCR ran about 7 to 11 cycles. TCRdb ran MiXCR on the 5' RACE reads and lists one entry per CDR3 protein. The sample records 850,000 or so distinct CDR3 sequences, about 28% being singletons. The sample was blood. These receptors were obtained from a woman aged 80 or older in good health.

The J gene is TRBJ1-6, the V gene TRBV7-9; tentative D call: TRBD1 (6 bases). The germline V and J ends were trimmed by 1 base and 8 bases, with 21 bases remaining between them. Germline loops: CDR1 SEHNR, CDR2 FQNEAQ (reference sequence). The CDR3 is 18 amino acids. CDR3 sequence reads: CASSLVGQGLRRHSPLHF. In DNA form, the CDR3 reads TGTGCCAGCAGCTTAGTGGGGCAGGGGCTACGCCGGCATTCACCCCTCCACTTT.

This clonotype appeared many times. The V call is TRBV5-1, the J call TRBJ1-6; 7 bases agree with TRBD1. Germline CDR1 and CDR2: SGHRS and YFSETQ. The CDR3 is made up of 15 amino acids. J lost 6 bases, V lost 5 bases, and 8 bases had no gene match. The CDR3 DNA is TGCGCCAGCAGGAGGGACAGCATAATTAATTCACCCCTCCACTTT. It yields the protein CASRRDSIINSPLHF.

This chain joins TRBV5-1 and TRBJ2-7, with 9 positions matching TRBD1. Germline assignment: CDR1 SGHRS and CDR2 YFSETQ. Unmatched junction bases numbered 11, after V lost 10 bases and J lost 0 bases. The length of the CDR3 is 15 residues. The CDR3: CAGTTGQGLSYEQYF. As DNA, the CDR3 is TGCGCCGGCACAACGGGACAGGGCCTCTCCTACGAGCAGTACTTC.

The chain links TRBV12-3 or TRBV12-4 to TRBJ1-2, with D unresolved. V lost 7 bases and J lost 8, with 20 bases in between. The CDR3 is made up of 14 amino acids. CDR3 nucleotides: TGTGCCAGCATCCCAGCGTCGTCGCTCGGCGGCTACACCTTC. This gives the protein CASIPASSLGGYTF.

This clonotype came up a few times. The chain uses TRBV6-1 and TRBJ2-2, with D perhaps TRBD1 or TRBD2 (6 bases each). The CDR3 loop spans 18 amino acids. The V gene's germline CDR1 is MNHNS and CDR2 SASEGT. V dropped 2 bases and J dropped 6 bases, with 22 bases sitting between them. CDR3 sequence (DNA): TGTGCCAGCAGTGAATTGTATTGGGGGGCGCGTTTACCCGGGGAGCTGTTTTTT. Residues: CASSELYWGARLPGELFF.

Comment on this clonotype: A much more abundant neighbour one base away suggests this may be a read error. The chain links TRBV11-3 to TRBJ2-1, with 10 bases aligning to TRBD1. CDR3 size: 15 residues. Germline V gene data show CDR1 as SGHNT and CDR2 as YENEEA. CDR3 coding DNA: TGTGCCAGCAGCCCGGACAGGGGGGTCTACAATGAGCGGTTCTTC. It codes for CASSPDRGVYNERFF.

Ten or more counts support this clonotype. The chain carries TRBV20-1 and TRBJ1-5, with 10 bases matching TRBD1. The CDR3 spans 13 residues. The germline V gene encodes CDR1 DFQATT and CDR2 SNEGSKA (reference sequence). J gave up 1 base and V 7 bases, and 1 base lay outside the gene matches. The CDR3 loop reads CSGGQGSNQPQHF. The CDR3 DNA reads TGCAGTGGGGGACAGGGGAGCAATCAGCCCCAGCATTTT.

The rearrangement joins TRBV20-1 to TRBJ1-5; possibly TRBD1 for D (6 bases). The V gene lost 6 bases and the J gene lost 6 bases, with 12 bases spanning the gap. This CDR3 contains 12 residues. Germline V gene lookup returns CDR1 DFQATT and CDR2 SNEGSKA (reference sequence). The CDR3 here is CSASDRTQPQHF. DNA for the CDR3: TGCAGTGCATCAGACAGGACTCAGCCCCAGCATTTT.

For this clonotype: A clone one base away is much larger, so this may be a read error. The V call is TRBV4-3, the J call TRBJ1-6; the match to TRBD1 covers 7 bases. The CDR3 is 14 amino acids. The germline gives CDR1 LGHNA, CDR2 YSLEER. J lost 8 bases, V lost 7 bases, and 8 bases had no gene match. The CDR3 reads CASNRKTGDSPLHF. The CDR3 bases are TGCGCCAGCAACCGAAAAACAGGGGATTCACCCCTCCACTTT.

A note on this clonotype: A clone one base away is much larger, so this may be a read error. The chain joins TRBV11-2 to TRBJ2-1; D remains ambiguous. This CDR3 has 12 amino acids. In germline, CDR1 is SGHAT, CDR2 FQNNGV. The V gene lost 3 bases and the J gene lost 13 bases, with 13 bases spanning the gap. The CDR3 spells CASSFLSETQFF. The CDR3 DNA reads TGTGCCAGCAGCTTCCTCTCCGAGACCCAGTTCTTC.

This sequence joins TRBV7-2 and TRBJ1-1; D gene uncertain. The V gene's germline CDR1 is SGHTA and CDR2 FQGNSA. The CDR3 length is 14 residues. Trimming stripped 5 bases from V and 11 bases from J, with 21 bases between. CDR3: CASSPEGFVSLAFF. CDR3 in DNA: TGTGCCAGCAGCCCCGAAGGGTTTGTATCTTTGGCTTTCTTT.

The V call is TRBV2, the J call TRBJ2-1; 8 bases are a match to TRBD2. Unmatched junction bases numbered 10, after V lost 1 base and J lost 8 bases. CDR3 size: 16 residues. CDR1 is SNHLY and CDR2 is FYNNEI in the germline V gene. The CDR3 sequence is CASSEGRGEVGYEQFF. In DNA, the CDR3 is TGTGCCAGCAGTGAAGGGCGGGGGGAGGTAGGGTATGAGCAGTTCTTC.

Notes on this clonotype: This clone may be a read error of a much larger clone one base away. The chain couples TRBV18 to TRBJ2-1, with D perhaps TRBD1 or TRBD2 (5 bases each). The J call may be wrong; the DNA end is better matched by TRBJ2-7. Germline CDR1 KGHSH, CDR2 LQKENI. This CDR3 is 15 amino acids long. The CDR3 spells CASSPSRGIYNEQYF. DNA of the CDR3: TGTGCCAGCTCACCAAGCCGGGGCATCTACAATGAGCAGTACTTC.

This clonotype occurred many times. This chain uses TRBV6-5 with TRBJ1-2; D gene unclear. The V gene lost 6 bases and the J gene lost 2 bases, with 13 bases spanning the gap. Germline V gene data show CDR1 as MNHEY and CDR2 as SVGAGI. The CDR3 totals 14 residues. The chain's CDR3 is CASRPEWRNYGYTF. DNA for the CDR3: TGTGCCAGCAGGCCCGAGTGGAGGAACTATGGCTACACCTTC.

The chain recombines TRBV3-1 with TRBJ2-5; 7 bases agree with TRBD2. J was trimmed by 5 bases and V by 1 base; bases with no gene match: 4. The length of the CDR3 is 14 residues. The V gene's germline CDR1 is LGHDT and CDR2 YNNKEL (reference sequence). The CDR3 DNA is TGTGCCAGCAGCCAAGCGGGGCGGGGGGAGACCCAGTACTTC. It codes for CASSQAGRGETQYF.

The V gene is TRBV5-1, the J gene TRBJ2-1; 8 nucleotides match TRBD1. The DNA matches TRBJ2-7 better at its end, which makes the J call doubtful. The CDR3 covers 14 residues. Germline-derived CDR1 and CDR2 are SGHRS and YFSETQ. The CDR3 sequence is CASSSGQDYNEQYF. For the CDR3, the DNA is TGCGCCAGCAGCTCGGGACAGGACTACAATGAGCAGTACTTC.

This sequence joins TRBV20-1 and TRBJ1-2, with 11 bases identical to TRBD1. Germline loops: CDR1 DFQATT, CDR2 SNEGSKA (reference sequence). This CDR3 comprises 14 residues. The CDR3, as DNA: TGCGGTGTGGGACAGGGGGTCAGTGGCTATGGCTACACCTTC. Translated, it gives CGVGQGVSGYGYTF.

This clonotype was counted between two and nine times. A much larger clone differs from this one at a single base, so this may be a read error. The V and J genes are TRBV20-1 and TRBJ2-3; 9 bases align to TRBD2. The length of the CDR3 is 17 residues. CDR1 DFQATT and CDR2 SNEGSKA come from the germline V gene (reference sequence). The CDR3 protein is CSASPSRAAGGTDTRYF. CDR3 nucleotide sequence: TGCAGTGCTAGTCCCTCTAGAGCAGCGGGGGGCACAGATACGCGGTATTTT.